A selection of T cell receptor beta chains follows, all from one sample in a study of T cell changes during pregnancy in multiple sclerosis. The repertoire was sequenced with immunoSEQ multiplex PCR; TCRdb's copy has only in-frame clones and lacks some. The sample includes about 24,000 clones, roughly 85% seen only once; the top ten take 8%. The sample here was CD8+ T cells from peripheral blood mononuclear cells, taken in the first trimester of pregnancy. The source is a female donor in good health, enrolled as a control in a pregnancy study. Each CDR3 is given with its conserved first and last residue. Fields, in order: J gene, clone size, D gene, V gene, CDR3 protein, CDR3 DNA. The D gene is left open where the match is weak. Clone sizes are given selectively: once, few, many, or a class where the clone is expanded.

>TRBJ2-5|once|-|TRBV11-3
CASSLVVGATQYF
TGTGCCAGCAGCTTGGTTGTAGGGGCGACCCAGTACTTC
>TRBJ2-5|-|TRBD2|TRBV2
CASSGVAGGTQETQYF
TGTGCCAGCAGTGGCGTAGCGGGGGGAACCCAAGAGACCCAGTACTTC
>TRBJ2-1|-|TRBD1|TRBV11-3
CASSPRDRANEQFF
TGTGCCAGCAGCCCCCGGGACAGGGCCAATGAGCAGTTCTTC
>TRBJ1-3|once|-|TRBV9
CASSVGGPTTYSGNTIYF
TGTGCCAGCAGCGTAGGTGGTCCAACCACCTACTCTGGAAACACCATATATTTT
>TRBJ1-2|-|-|TRBV5-4
CASSFFGTVGYTF
TGTGCCAGCAGCTTCTTTGGGACTGTGGGCTACACCTTC
>TRBJ1-6|-|-|TRBV5-3
CARATTSRVSPLHF
TGTGCCAGAGCAACTACAAGCAGGGTTTCACCCCTCCACTTT
>TRBJ2-7|once|TRBD1|TRBV4-3
CASSLISEMDRVNEQYF
TGCGCCAGCAGCCTTATTTCCGAGATGGACAGGGTCAACGAGCAGTACTTC
>TRBJ1-5|-|-|TRBV18
CASSPQQHNQPQHF
TGTGCCAGCTCGCCACAACAACACAATCAGCCCCAGCATTTT
>TRBJ2-2|-|-|TRBV5-1
CASSPWTRGSGELFF
TGCGCCAGCAGCCCATGGACTCGGGGATCCGGGGAGCTGTTTTTT
>TRBJ1-4|-|-|TRBV27
CASSFEDSPNEKLFF
TGTGCCAGCAGTTTCGAGGACAGCCCTAATGAAAAACTGTTTTTT
>TRBJ2-7|-|-|TRBV5-8
CASSSGMGYEQYF
TGTGCCAGCAGCTCAGGGATGGGCTACGAGCAGTACTTC
>TRBJ1-1|-|TRBD1|TRBV7-9
CASSSPGQENTEAFF
TGTGCCAGCAGCTCGCCGGGACAGGAGAACACTGAAGCTTTCTTT